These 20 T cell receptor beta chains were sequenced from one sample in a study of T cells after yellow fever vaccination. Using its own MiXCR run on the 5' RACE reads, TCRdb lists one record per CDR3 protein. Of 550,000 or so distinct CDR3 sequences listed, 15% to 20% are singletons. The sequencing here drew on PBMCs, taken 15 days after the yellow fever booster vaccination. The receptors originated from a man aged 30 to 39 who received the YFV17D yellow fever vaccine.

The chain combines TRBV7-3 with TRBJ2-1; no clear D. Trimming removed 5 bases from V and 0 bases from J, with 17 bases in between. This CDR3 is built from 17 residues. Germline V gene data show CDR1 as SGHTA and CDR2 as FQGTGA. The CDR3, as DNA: TGTGCCAGCAGCCACACAGTAGGGCGGAGCTCCTACAATGAGCAGTTCTTC. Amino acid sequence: CASSHTVGRSSYNEQFF.

The CDR3, as DNA: TGCAGTGCTGCCTTTACTAGCGGAAAAGAGACCCAGTACTTC. This codes for CSAAFTSGKETQYF. The rearrangement joins TRBV20-1 to TRBJ2-5; the match to TRBD2 covers 8 bases. CDR1 and CDR2 from the germline V gene are DFQATT and SNEGSKA (reference sequence). The CDR3 totals 14 residues. V was pared by 5 bases and J by 3 bases, with 8 bases of the junction left unmatched.

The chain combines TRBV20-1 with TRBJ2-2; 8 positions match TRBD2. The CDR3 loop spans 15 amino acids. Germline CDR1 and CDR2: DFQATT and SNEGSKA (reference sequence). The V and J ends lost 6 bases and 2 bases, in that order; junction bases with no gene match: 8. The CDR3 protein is CSADRTSPNTGELFF. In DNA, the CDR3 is TGCAGTGCCGATCGGACTAGCCCTAACACCGGGGAGCTGTTTTTT.

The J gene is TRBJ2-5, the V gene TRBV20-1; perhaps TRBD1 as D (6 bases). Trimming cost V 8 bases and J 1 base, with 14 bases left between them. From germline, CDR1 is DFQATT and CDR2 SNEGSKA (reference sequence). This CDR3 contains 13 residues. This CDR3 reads CSIGQPSQETQYF. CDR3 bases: TGCAGTATCGGACAGCCTAGCCAAGAGACCCAGTACTTC.

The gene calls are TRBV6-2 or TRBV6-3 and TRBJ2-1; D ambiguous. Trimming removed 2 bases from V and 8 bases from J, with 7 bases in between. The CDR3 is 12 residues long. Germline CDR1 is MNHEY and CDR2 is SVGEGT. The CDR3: CASSYGFDEQFF. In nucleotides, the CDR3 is TGTGCCAGCAGTTACGGGTTCGATGAGCAGTTCTTC.

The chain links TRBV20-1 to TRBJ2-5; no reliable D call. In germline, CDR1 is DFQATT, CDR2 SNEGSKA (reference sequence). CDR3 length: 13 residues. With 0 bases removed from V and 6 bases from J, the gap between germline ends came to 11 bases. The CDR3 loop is CSAREPPRQTQYF. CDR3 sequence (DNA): TGCAGTGCTAGAGAGCCCCCGAGGCAGACCCAGTACTTC.

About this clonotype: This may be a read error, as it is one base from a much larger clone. The CDR3 DNA follows: TGTGCCAGCAGGAGGGCTGGGGCCAACGTCCTGATTTTC. This translates into CASRRAGANVLIF. The chain employs TRBV7-2 and TRBJ2-6; D possibly matches TRBD1 or TRBD2 (5 bases each). This CDR3 has 13 residues. CDR1 SGHTA and CDR2 FQGNSA come from the germline V gene.

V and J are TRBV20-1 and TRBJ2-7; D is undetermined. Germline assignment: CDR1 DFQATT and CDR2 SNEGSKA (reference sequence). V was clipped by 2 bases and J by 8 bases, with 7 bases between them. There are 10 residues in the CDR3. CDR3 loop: CSARPIQQYF. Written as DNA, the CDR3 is TGCAGTGCTAGACCGATTCAGCAGTACTTC.

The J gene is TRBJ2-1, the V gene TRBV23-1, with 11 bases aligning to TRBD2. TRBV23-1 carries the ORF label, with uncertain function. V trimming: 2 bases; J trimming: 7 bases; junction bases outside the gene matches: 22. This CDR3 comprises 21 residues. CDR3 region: CASSQLGGTSGKPRKLNEQFF. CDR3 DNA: TGCGCCAGCAGTCAACTTGGGGGGACTAGCGGAAAACCCCGAAAACTAAATGAGCAGTTCTTC.

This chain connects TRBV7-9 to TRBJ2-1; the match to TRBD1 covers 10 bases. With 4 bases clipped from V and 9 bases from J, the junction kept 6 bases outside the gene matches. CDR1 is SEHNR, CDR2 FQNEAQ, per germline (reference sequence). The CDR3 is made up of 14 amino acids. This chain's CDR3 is CASSSGTGAIEQFF. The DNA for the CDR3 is TGTGCCAGCAGCTCCGGGACAGGGGCTATTGAGCAGTTCTTC.

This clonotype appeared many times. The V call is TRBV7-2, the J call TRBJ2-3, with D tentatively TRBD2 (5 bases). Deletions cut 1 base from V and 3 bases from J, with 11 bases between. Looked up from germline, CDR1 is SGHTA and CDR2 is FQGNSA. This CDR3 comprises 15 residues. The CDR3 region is CASSLVALRTDTQYF. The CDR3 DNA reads TGTGCCAGCAGCTTAGTAGCGCTTAGGACAGATACGCAGTATTTT.

CDR3 loop: CASSLMGITQETQYF. The CDR3 nucleotides read TGTGCCAGCAGCTTAATGGGGATCACCCAAGAGACCCAGTACTTC. The V and J genes are TRBV11-2 and TRBJ2-5, with no clear D. The CDR3 is 15 amino acids. CDR1 is SGHAT and CDR2 is FQNNGV in the germline V gene. V lost 2 bases, J lost 1 base, and 11 bases lay in between.

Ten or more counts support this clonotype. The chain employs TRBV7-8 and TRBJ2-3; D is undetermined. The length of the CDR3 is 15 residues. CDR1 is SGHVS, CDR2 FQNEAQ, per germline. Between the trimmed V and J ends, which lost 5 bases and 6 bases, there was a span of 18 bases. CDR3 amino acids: CASSLLAVVGDTQYF. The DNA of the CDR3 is TGTGCCAGCAGCCTCCTGGCGGTAGTAGGGGATACGCAGTATTTT.

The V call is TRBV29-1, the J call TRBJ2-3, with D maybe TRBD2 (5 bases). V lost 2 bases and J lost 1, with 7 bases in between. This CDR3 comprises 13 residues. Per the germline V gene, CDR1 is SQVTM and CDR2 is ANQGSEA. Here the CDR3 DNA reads TGCAGCGTTGAAAGCGGACGCACAGATACGCAGTATTTT. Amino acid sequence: CSVESGRTDTQYF.

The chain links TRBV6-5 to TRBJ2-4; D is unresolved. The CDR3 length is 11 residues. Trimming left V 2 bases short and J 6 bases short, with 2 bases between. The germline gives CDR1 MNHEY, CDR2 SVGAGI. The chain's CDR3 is CASSYLNIQYF. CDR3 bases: TGTGCCAGCAGTTACCTAAACATTCAGTACTTC.

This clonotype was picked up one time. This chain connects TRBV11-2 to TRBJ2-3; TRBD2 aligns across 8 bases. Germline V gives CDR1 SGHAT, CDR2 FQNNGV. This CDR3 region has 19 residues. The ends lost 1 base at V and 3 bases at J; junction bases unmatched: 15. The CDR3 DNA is TGTGCCAGCAGCTTAGTGGGAGGATCGGGAGGGCCTGTGACAGATACGCAGTATTTT. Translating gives CASSLVGGSGGPVTDTQYF.

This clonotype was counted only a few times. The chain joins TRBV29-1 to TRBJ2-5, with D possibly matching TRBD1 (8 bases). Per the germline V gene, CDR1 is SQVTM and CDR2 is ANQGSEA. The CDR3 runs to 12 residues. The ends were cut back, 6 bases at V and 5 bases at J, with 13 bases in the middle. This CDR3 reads CSVDREGETQYF. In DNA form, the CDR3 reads TGCAGCGTGGACAGGGAGGGTGAGACCCAGTACTTC.

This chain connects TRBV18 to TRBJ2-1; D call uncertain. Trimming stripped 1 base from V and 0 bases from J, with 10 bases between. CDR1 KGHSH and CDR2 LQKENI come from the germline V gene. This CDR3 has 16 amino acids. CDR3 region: CASSPQSRSSYNEQFF. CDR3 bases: TGTGCCAGCTCACCACAGTCGCGGAGCTCCTACAATGAGCAGTTCTTC.

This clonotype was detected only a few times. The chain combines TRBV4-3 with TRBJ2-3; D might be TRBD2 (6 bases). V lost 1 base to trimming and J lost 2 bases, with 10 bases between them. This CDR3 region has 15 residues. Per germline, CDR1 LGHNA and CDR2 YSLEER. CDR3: CASSQVTGDTDTQYF. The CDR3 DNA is TGCGCCAGCAGCCAAGTAACGGGAGACACAGATACGCAGTATTTT.

DNA for the CDR3: TGCAGTGCAGAGCAGGGACTAGCGGGTTTGGATACGCAGTATTTT. It specifies CSAEQGLAGLDTQYF. The chain carries TRBV20-1 and TRBJ2-3, with 12 bases identical to TRBD2. The CDR3 length is 15 residues. From germline, CDR1 is DFQATT and CDR2 SNEGSKA (reference sequence). Trimming removed 6 bases from V and 6 bases from J; junction bases left unmatched: 10.